The clone carrying this T cell receptor (beta chain) showed up just once. The V gene's germline CDR1 is SGDLS and CDR2 YYNGEE. The CDR3 is 14 amino acids. V was clipped by 3 bases and J by 5 bases, with 12 bases between them. Sequencing of TCR beta was performed on blood CD8+ T cells and on blood CD4+ T cells. Random hexamers were used to reverse transcribe 0.5 to 1 ug of RNA. TCRdb independently ran MiXCR on the immunoSEQ multiplex PCR reads; one entry per CDR3 protein. The data contain some 120,000 distinct CDR3 sequences, about 94% of them singletons. The sample is drawn from a study of CD8 T cells in Susac syndrome.

The clonotype originates from a human donor with Susac syndrome. The specimen sequenced was CD8+ T cells from PBMCs. V is TRBV9 and J is TRBJ2-1; D may be TRBD1 (6 bases). In DNA form, the CDR3 reads TGTGCCAGCAGCGCCTCCGGGACAAACAATGAGCAGTTCTTC. This encodes CASSASGTNNEQFF.